This T cell receptor beta chain was documented in a study of cytomegalovirus exposure and HLA in healthy donors. The CDR3 runs to 15 residues. Germline loops: CDR1 SGHTS, CDR2 YDEGEE. With V trimmed by 7 bases and J by 3 bases, 12 bases remained unmatched. The PCR made use of 60 Vbeta and 13 Jbeta primers. Produced via immunoSEQ multiplex PCR; TCRdb's table is partial and in-frame only. The data show 110,000 or so clones, 65% to 75% seen once. The TCR comes from a woman between 40 and 50 years old in good health and CMV-seropositive. Material: PBMCs. The chain couples TRBV5-8 to TRBJ1-1; 7 bases line up with TRBD1. CDR3 residues: CASSTGRGWYTEAFF. DNA of the CDR3: TGTGCCAGCTCGACAGGGCGAGGTTGGTACACTGAAGCTTTCTTT.